This T cell receptor beta chain was documented in a study of regulatory T cells in long-lasting Graves disease. Study results and limitations: Accuracy might have suffered from few samples.

The germline CDR1 and CDR2 sequences are MNHNS and SASEGT. This CDR3 is 17 amino acids long. V shed 6 bases and J 2 bases; nucleotides not matched to a gene: 12. In regard to this clonotype: The antigen is not known.

Arm-PCR of CDR3 regions and iRepertoire HTBI primers were used to build TCR beta libraries. TCRdb processed the multiplex PCR reads anew with MiXCR; each CDR3 protein has one entry. This sample has more than 650,000 distinct CDR3 sequences, with around 32% found just once. Time point specified: persistent/refractory GD, antithyroid drugs over 5 years with positive TRAb. The TCR library was made from RNA that had been extracted from PBMCs in TRIzol. The sequence came from a female donor with Graves disease. Sequencing was performed on peripheral blood mononuclear cells (PBMCs), taken when the disease was refractory, from a patient treated with antithyroid drugs. The genes are TRBV6-1 and TRBJ2-7; TRBD2 matches at 11 bases. CDR3 DNA: TGTGCCAGCAGAAGAGGGGAAAGACTAGCGGGGACCTACGAGCAGTACTTC. Translating it yields CASRRGERLAGTYEQYF.